This entry concerns a single T cell receptor beta chain. What this receptor recognizes is not known. Base quality data are lacking; no much larger clone is found one base away. Ophthalmopathy patients had moderately to severely active disease, with a Clinical Activity Score of 3 or more, a NOSPECS grade of 4 or more, and a disease duration of less than 3 months. Patients with uncontrolled infections, other autoimmune diseases, pregnancy or lactation were excluded. Diagnoses relied on clinical symptoms, serum thyroxine and TRAb, thyroid ultrasound and orbital computed tomography. Ficoll-Paque density gradient centrifugation was used to isolate PBMCs from around 10 ml of fresh peripheral blood. Total RNA was extracted using Trizol reagent, and RNA quality was assessed on an Agilent 2100 Bioanalyzer. TCR beta CDR3 regions were amplified from RNA transcripts. For the first round of RT-PCR on the TCR CDR3, the HTBI primer set was used together with the Qiagen OneStep RT-PCR kit. A second multiplex PCR round built the libraries, followed by size selection and purification. Paired-end sequencing of the libraries was performed with 100 bp reads on an Illumina HiSeq2000. Under the source paper's analysis protocol: SOAPnuke was used to process the raw data, throwing out any read that contained adapters or uncalled bases, had a mean Phred below 15, or lacked an exact constant-primer or identifier match. High-quality paired reads were merged using COPE v1.2.5, and each unique nucleotide sequence was defined as a clonotype. Clonotypes were aligned to IMGT TRBV, TRBD and TRBJ reference segments using MiTCR v1.1. Analysis was restricted to V-J combinations with a frequency above 0.0001, which covered 99% to 99.2% of repertoires. A TCS score was defined as the ratio between F50 (clonal expansion) and ExV (chaos), using BLOSUM62-based TCRdist between CDR3 peptides within each V-J. Welch's t-statistics and random forest reduced roughly 540 V-J features to 13, which were used in a naive Bayes classifier (R e1071). In-frame beta chains were kept once TCRdb had trimmed the public reads at Q25 with fastp and called clones with MiXCR. Duplicate CDR3 protein sequences are folded into a single record with the most common DNA and genes. The V and J calls shown here were made by TCRdb, not taken from the authors' results. This sample comprises under 350,000 distinct CDR3 sequences, about 17% of them detected only once. Jointly, the top ten make up around 58% of the sample.

This sample was included in a study of T cells in Graves' hyperthyroidism and ophthalmopathy (dated by TCRdb to the late 2010s). Some background on the complete study: Peripheral blood samples were taken at the time of initial diagnosis, prior to any treatment. TCR V-J signatures able to tell the groups apart were searched for in a discovery cohort of approximately 95 patients, of whom fewer than 45 had Graves' ophthalmopathy and roughly 58 had stable Graves' hyperthyroidism. Prospective prediction of ophthalmopathy was tested in an independent validation cohort of 18 to 20 hyperthyroidism patients and 17 patients who later progressed to ophthalmopathy. For training and testing, the 110 or so patients in the discovery cohort were randomly divided in a 7:3 ratio. The study also compared thyroid tissue and blood T-cell repertoires from 6 or 7 Graves' hyperthyroidism patients. Following sampling, methimazole starting at 30 mg daily was given to hyperthyroidism patients, and high-dose intravenous methylprednisolone was given to ophthalmopathy patients. The paper reports TCR Vbeta CDR3 sequencing of roughly 140 peripheral blood samples: under 45 ophthalmopathy, over 70 hyperthyroidism and around 17 progressor patients.

As encoded in the germline V gene, CDR1 is SGHVS while CDR2 is FNYEAQ. V is shortened by 10 bases, J by 4 bases, and the region joining them spans 16 bases. Measured from the cysteine to the phenylalanine, the CDR3 is 13 residues long. Only the CDR3 DNA is retained, 39 bases long and in frame from the first base. Study-level results and caveats: During validation, the model predicted progression to ophthalmopathy a median of approximately 6 months ahead of onset, with approximately 70% sensitivity and about 72% specificity. Sample size was not statistically predetermined, and blinding of investigators to group allocation was not performed. Blood samples also contained most of the expanded thyroid clonotypes (frequency above 0.001), which suggests that blood repertoires may reflect thyroid immune responses. Ophthalmopathy was separated from stable hyperthyroidism by a 13 V-J signature model, with around 90% sensitivity and approximately 81% specificity obtained in cross-validation and 80%/75% obtained in testing.

Recombination connected TRBV7-6 to TRBJ2-5; TRBD2 is a possible D gene, resting on 5 matching bases. The clonotype was recovered from a woman aged 55 to 70 with Graves' ophthalmopathy. Material for sequencing was blood. CDR3 protein: CATASWGAETQYF. The nucleotides are TGTGCCACAGCCTCCTGGGGAGCAGAGACCCAGTACTTC.